Below are 32 T cell receptor beta chains sequenced from a single sample in a study of T cell clonality in common variable immunodeficiency. Sequenced by immunoSEQ multiplex PCR; TCRdb stores in-frame clones only, minus some. Recorded here are roughly 70,000 clones, none singletons. Sequenced sample: peripheral blood mononuclear cells. These TCRs come from a person aged 18 to 70 in good health.

This clone was seen ten or more times. The sequenced part of the CDR3 DNA is TGTGCCAGCAGCTTGGGACAGGGGGGAGCCTACGAG. It yields the protein CASSLGQGGAYE. The whole CDR3 reads CASSLGQGGAYEQYF. The rearrangement links TRBV7-3 to TRBJ2-7; 11 nucleotides match TRBD1. The DNA ends 3 residues before the CDR3 does, and the rest of the CDR3 is filled in from the germline J gene. In germline, CDR1 is SGHTA, CDR2 FQGTGA. Unmatched junction bases numbered 3, after V lost 3 bases and J lost 2 bases. This CDR3 has 15 residues.

This clone was counted many times. The read falls 3 residues short of the CDR3 end, and the missing part is taken from the germline J gene. V gene TRBV30 combines with J gene TRBJ1-2, with D possibly TRBD1 on 5 matching bases. The V gene's germline CDR1 is GTSNPN and CDR2 SVGIG (reference sequence). V was shortened by 7 bases and J by 6 bases, with 15 bases between the two germline ends. The CDR3 has 12 amino acids. The CDR3 here is CASDAGGHGYTF. The sequenced part of the CDR3 DNA is TGTGCCTCTGACGCCGGGGGTCATGGC. The variable domain in full, completed from reference TRBV30 and TRBJ1-2, reads SQTIHQWPATLVQPVGSPLSLECTVEGTSNPNLYWYRQAAGRGLQLLFYSVGIGQISSEVPQNLSASRPQDRQFILSSKKLLLSDSGFYLCASDAGGHGYTFGSGTRLTVV.

This clone was seen many times. The read ends 3 residues shy of where the CDR3 ends; the end is completed using the germline J gene. This chain connects TRBV20-1 to TRBJ1-6; D perhaps matches TRBD1 (5 bases). V lost 1 base, J lost 10 bases, and 17 bases lay in between. The CDR3 totals 15 residues. In germline, CDR1 is DFQATT, CDR2 SNEGSKA (reference sequence). This CDR3 is CSARGIDSSGSPLHF. The DNA read from the CDR3 is TGCAGTGCTAGAGGAATAGACTCCTCAGGGTCACCC.

This clone was seen many times. The read is 3 residues too short to cover the CDR3 end, so that end is filled in from the germline J gene. The V and J genes are TRBV9 and TRBJ2-2; 7 bases match TRBD2. The length of the CDR3 is 14 residues. CDR1 and CDR2 from the germline V gene are SGDLS and YYNGEE. The J segment lost 7 bases and the V segment lost 4 bases, leaving 7 bases of the junction unmatched. CDR3 DNA, as far as it was read: TGTGCCAGCAGCCCCACTAGCGCAGACGGGGAG. Encoded protein: CASSPTSADGE. The full CDR3 reads CASSPTSADGELFF.

Many counts were recorded for this clone. From the germline J gene comes the end of the CDR3, since the read stops 3 residues before it. This chain uses TRBV29-1 with TRBJ1-1, with unresolved D. Per the germline V gene, CDR1 is SQVTM and CDR2 is ANQGSEA. The CDR3 runs to 11 residues. CDR3 DNA (partial): TGCAGCGTAGGTAAAACCGATCAA. As protein: CSVGKTDQ. Given in full, the CDR3 is CSVGKTDQAFF.

This clone was picked up many times. The CDR3 is cut off 3 residues early in the read; its end comes from the germline J gene. This chain uses TRBV5-1 with TRBJ2-4; D may be TRBD1 (6 bases). Trimming removed 0 bases from V and 6 bases from J, with 16 bases in between. Per the germline V gene, CDR1 is SGHRS and CDR2 is YFSETQ. This CDR3 is 16 amino acids long. The sequenced part of the CDR3 DNA is TGCGCCAGCAGCTTGGCCTTCGGTCTAGGGGGAAACATT. This gives the protein CASSLAFGLGGNI. The entire CDR3 reads CASSLAFGLGGNIQYF.

This clone was seen a few times. With the read ending 3 residues before the CDR3 end, the germline J gene is used to fill in that end. Other DNA sequences from this sample encode an identical CDR3 as well. The J gene is TRBJ2-3, the V gene TRBV6-1, with 11 bases aligning to TRBD2. This CDR3 is built from 16 residues. Looked up from germline, CDR1 is MNHNS and CDR2 is SASEGT. V lost 4 bases to trimming and J lost 1 base; unmatched junction nucleotides: 4. The CDR3 DNA, read in part, is TGTGCCAGCAGTGCCACTAGCGGGGGCCGCACAGATACG. It encodes CASSATSGGRTDT. The entire CDR3 reads CASSATSGGRTDTQYF.

In this sample, this clone turned up many times. The CDR3 end is not reached by the read, which stops 3 residues before it; the germline J gene fills it in. The rearrangement joins TRBV5-1 to TRBJ1-3; D uncertain. There are 14 residues in the CDR3. V lost 5 bases and J 0 bases, leaving 9 bases between the germline ends. CDR1 is SGHRS, CDR2 YFSETQ, per germline. CDR3 amino acids: CASRSDISGNTIYF. The sequenced CDR3 bases are TGCGCCAGCAGAAGTGACATCTCTGGAAACACC.

This clone showed up many times. With the read ending 3 residues before the CDR3 end, the germline J gene is used to fill in that end. This chain links TRBV20-1 with TRBJ2-3; 12 bases match TRBD2. Unmatched junction bases numbered 10, after V lost 2 bases and J lost 4 bases. The CDR3 has 17 residues. Germline assignment: CDR1 DFQATT and CDR2 SNEGSKA (reference sequence). The DNA read from the CDR3 is TGCAGTGCTAGACCTCTTCGACTAGCGGGAGCGCCAGATACG. Protein product: CSARPLRLAGAPDT. The whole CDR3 sequence is CSARPLRLAGAPDTQYF.

This clone was detected ten times or more. The CDR3 extends 3 residues past the end of the read, so its final part is completed from the germline J gene. The chain employs TRBV20-1 and TRBJ2-7, with TRBD2 matching over 12 bases. The germline V gene encodes CDR1 DFQATT and CDR2 SNEGSKA (reference sequence). This CDR3 is 14 amino acids long. The V and J ends lost 3 bases and 5 bases, in that order; junction bases with no gene match: 5. The CDR3 DNA, read in part, is TGCAGTGCTAGCCCACTAGCGGGGGGCCACGAG. It specifies CSASPLAGGHE. The whole CDR3 is CSASPLAGGHEQYF.

This clone came up many times. The CDR3 end is not reached by the read, which stops 3 residues before it; the germline J gene fills it in. The rearrangement joins TRBV29-1 to TRBJ2-7; D possibly corresponds to TRBD2 (5 bases). Per germline, CDR1 SQVTM and CDR2 ANQGSEA. The CDR3 sequence is 12 residues long. V lost 4 bases, J lost 6 bases, and 13 bases lay in between. The covered CDR3 bases are TGCAGCGTTGGCACCGTCCGGGGCGAG. Protein product: CSVGTVRGE. In full, the CDR3 is CSVGTVRGEQYF.

This clone was seen at least ten times. The read falls 3 residues short of the CDR3 end, and the missing part is taken from the germline J gene. The chain is built from TRBV19 and TRBJ2-5; 7 bases agree with TRBD2. In germline, CDR1 is LNHDA, CDR2 SQIVND (reference sequence). The V segment lost 5 bases and the J segment 5 bases; nucleotides outside the gene matches: 11. The CDR3 extends over 15 amino acids. The part of the CDR3 DNA that was read is TGTGCCAGTAGTCCAAGCGGGAACACACTCGAGACC. This codes for CASSPSGNTLET. The entire CDR3 protein reads CASSPSGNTLETQYF. The full variable domain, rest sourced from reference TRBV19 and TRBJ2-5, is DGGITQSPKYLFRKEGQNVTLSCEQNLNHDAMYWYRQDPGQGLRLIYYSQIVNDFQKGDIAEGYSVSREKKESFPLTVTSAQKNPTAFYLCASSPSGNTLETQYFGPGTRLLVL.

This clone was seen repeatedly, ten times or more. The CDR3 end lies 3 residues beyond the end of the read and is filled in from the germline J gene. J is TRBJ2-3 and V is TRBV5-1, with D possibly being TRBD2 (5 bases). Trimming removed 1 base from V and 6 bases from J, with 9 bases in between. CDR3 length: 13 amino acids. CDR1 and CDR2 (germline): SGHRS, YFSETQ. The CDR3 reads CASSLSGSDTQYF. CDR3 DNA, as far as it was read: TGCGCCAGCAGCTTGAGCGGATCGGATACG.

As regards this clone: Compared with germline, one end of the junction differs, possibly owing to a read error. The missing CDR3 end, 3 residues past where the read stops, is filled in from the germline J gene. The V gene is TRBV2, the J gene TRBJ1-1; 7 bases are a match to TRBD1. From germline, CDR1 is SNHLY and CDR2 FYNNEI. The CDR3 totals 13 residues. The CDR3 spells CASSSGQNTEAFF. The CDR3 bases that were read are TGTGCCAGCAGCTCGGGACAGAACACTGAG.

Many counts were recorded for this clone. The DNA read from the CDR3 is TGTGCCAGCGCTCAAGCGGGAATCAACGAG. This gives the protein CASAQAGINE. The full-length CDR3 reads as CASAQAGINEQYF. This chain connects TRBV7-9 to TRBJ2-7; 7 bases are a match to TRBD2. The read terminates 3 residues ahead of where the CDR3 ends, so the germline J gene completes it. The germline V gene has CDR1 SEHNR and CDR2 FQNEAQ (reference sequence). V lost 8 bases and J lost 5; bases outside the gene matches: 9. The CDR3 has 13 amino acids.

At least ten counts were recorded for this clone. The read falls 3 residues short of the CDR3 end, and the missing part is taken from the germline J gene. The chain has TRBV7-9 and TRBJ2-3; D not resolved. This CDR3 has 15 residues. From germline, CDR1 is SEHNR and CDR2 FQNEAQ (reference sequence). V shed 1 base and J shed 6 bases, with 14 bases lying between them. The CDR3 is CASSLGVSGRDTQYF. Partial CDR3 DNA: TGTGCCAGCAGCTTAGGGGTTTCGGGTAGGGATACG.

This clone was observed many times. From the germline J gene comes the end of the CDR3, since the read stops 3 residues before it. The rearrangement joins TRBV28 to TRBJ1-4; D is unclear. The germline CDR1 and CDR2 sequences are MDHEN and SYDVKM. The germline V and J ends were trimmed by 2 bases and 6 bases, with 4 bases remaining between them. The length of the CDR3 is 12 residues. The CDR3 region is CASSLRDEKLFF. The covered CDR3 bases are TGTGCCAGCAGTTTACGGGATGAAAAA.

This clone was detected many times. The CDR3 spells CASSSLGLAGVVDTQYF. CDR3 DNA, as far as it was read: TGTGCCAGCAGCTCATTGGGACTAGCGGGAGTTGTGGATACG. The rearrangement links TRBV7-8 to TRBJ2-3, with 14 bases lining up with TRBD2. Coverage ceases 3 residues before the CDR3 finishes, and the germline J gene fills in the end. Per the germline V gene, CDR1 is SGHVS and CDR2 is FQNEAQ. The CDR3 loop spans 17 amino acids. V gave up 4 bases and J gave up 6 bases; unmatched junction bases: 9.

This clone occurred many times. The CDR3 goes on 3 residues after the read ends, and that part is filled in from the germline J gene. The chain joins TRBV10-3 to TRBJ2-3, with TRBD1 as a possible D gene (5 bases). The CDR3 contains 14 residues. Germline CDR1 and CDR2: ENHRY and SYGVKD. With 0 bases removed from V and 2 bases from J, the gap between germline ends came to 6 bases. The sequenced part of the CDR3 DNA is TGTGCCATCAGTGAGTCGGACAACACAGATACG. Translated, it gives CAISESDNTDT. The CDR3 as a whole reads CAISESDNTDTQYF.

This clone was detected many times. Read data end 3 residues before the CDR3 end; the end is taken from the germline J gene. V and J are TRBV3-1 (or the pseudogene TRBV3-2) and TRBJ2-1; TRBD2 matches at 7 bases. The junction had 6 bases not matched to a gene; V was cut back by 0 bases and J by 7 bases. The CDR3 spans 15 residues. In germline, CDR1 is LGHDT, CDR2 YNNKEL (reference sequence). Incomplete CDR3 DNA: TGTGCCAGCAGCCAAGATCCGTGGCGGGAGAATGAG. Its translation is CASSQDPWRENE. In full, the CDR3 reads CASSQDPWRENEQFF.

This clone was recorded many times. The read ends 3 residues before the CDR3 terminus; that terminus is restored from the germline J gene. The rearrangement links TRBV7-3 to TRBJ2-4, with a possible D match to TRBD2 (5 bases). The V end was cut by 5 bases, the J end by 0 bases, with 17 bases between. The germline gives CDR1 SGHTA, CDR2 FQGTGA. The CDR3 has 17 residues. CDR3 sequence: CASSLLWTPLAKNIQYF. The sequenced part of the CDR3 DNA is TGTGCCAGCAGCCTCCTGTGGACTCCGCTAGCCAAAAACATT.

This clone was counted many times. The CDR3 end lies 3 residues beyond the end of the read and is filled in from the germline J gene. The genes are TRBV18 and TRBJ2-1, with D perhaps TRBD1 (6 bases). The germline CDR1 and CDR2 sequences are KGHSH and LQKENI. This CDR3 has 18 residues. Trimming took 2 bases from V and 0 from J, leaving 17 bases between them. Incomplete CDR3 DNA: TGTGCCAGCTCACCATTTAGCCAGGGGTCGGCCTCCTACAATGAG. It yields the protein CASSPFSQGSASYNE. The full CDR3 is CASSPFSQGSASYNEQFF.

This clone was seen repeatedly, ten times or more. The read ends 3 residues early relative to the CDR3; the germline J gene fills the gap. The V and J genes are TRBV7-6 and TRBJ2-2, with a tentative D call TRBD2 (6 bases). V dropped 5 bases and J dropped 4 bases, with 11 bases sitting between them. The germline V gene has CDR1 SGHVS and CDR2 FNYEAQ. The CDR3 totals 14 residues. CDR3 DNA, as far as it was read: TGTGCCAGCAGCCCGGGACTTCCCACCGGGGAG. Its protein product is CASSPGLPTGE. The complete CDR3 protein is CASSPGLPTGELFF. The variable domain in full, with the rest retrieved from reference TRBV7-6 and TRBJ2-2, is GAGVSQSPRYKVTKRGQDVALRCDPISGHVSLYWYRQALGQGPEFLTYFNYEAQQDKSGLPNDRFSAERPEGSISTLTIQRTEQRDSAMYRCASSPGLPTGELFFGEGSRLTVL.

This clone was counted between two and nine times. The read gets to within 3 residues of the CDR3 end, and the germline J gene fills in the rest. This chain connects TRBV20-1 to TRBJ1-1; 9 nucleotides match TRBD1. Germline CDR1 reads DFQATT; CDR2 reads SNEGSKA (reference sequence). CDR3 length: 12 amino acids. The CDR3 is CSARPQGAEAFF. The part of the CDR3 DNA that was read is TGCAGTGCCAGACCACAGGGGGCAGAA.

This clone was detected many times. Read coverage stops 3 residues before the CDR3 terminus; the germline J gene supplies the remainder. The chain recombines TRBV20-1 with TRBJ1-6; D might be TRBD1 (6 bases). With 5 bases removed from V and 3 bases from J, the gap between germline ends came to 14 bases. Germline CDR1 is DFQATT and CDR2 is SNEGSKA (reference sequence). CDR3 length: 15 amino acids. CDR3 residues: CSAHAQGGYNSPLHF. Incomplete CDR3 DNA: TGCAGTGCTCACGCACAGGGAGGCTATAATTCACCC.

Many counts were recorded for this clone. From the germline J gene comes the end of the CDR3, since the read stops 3 residues before it. V usage is TRBV30 and J usage is TRBJ1-2, with TRBD1 identical over 9 bases. CDR3 length equals 14 residues. CDR1 GTSNPN and CDR2 SVGIG come from the germline V gene (reference sequence). The V segment lost 7 bases and the J segment 6 bases; nucleotides outside the gene matches: 12. CDR3 residues: CALNRDRDTDGYTF. Incomplete CDR3 DNA: TGTGCCTTAAACCGGGACAGGGATACGGATGGC.

This clone was detected ten times or more. The CDR3 is CASSSRTGDNPGETQYF. The sequenced CDR3 bases are TGTGCCAGCAGCTCCCGGACAGGGGATAATCCGGGAGAGACC. The V gene is TRBV7-8, the J gene TRBJ2-5, with 9 bases matching TRBD1. From the germline J gene comes the end of the CDR3, since the read stops 3 residues before it. V shed 4 bases, J shed 4 bases, and the junction held 13 bases outside the gene matches. This CDR3 contains 17 residues. Germline CDR1 SGHVS, CDR2 FQNEAQ.

This clone was observed at least ten times. The read stops 3 residues short of the end of the CDR3; the missing end is completed from the germline J gene. The J gene is TRBJ2-4, the V gene TRBV20-1, with 12 bases lining up with TRBD1. Germline assignment: CDR1 DFQATT and CDR2 SNEGSKA (reference sequence). The CDR3 runs to 18 residues. The V gene end was trimmed by 0 bases and the J gene end by 0 bases; junction bases not matched to a gene: 6. CDR3 bases read: TGCAGTGCTAGAGATGGGACAGGGGGCGTACTAGCCAAAAACATT. Protein product: CSARDGTGGVLAKNI. The whole CDR3 region reads CSARDGTGGVLAKNIQYF.

The sample holds many counts of this clone. The read ends 3 residues shy of where the CDR3 ends; the end is completed using the germline J gene. The chain has TRBV12-3 or TRBV12-4 and TRBJ2-7; 7 bases fit TRBD2. Trimming removed 3 bases from V and 4 bases from J; junction bases left unmatched: 3. The CDR3 is 13 residues long. The CDR3 sequence: CASSLGGDYEQYF. The sequenced CDR3 bases are TGTGCCAGCAGTTTGGGGGGGGATTACGAG.

This clone occurred many times. Sequencing ends 3 residues short of the CDR3 end; the germline J gene provides the rest. This chain uses TRBV19 with TRBJ2-2; TRBD1 agrees at 10 bases. CDR1 and CDR2 from the germline V gene are LNHDA and SQIVND (reference sequence). This CDR3 contains 15 residues. The V and J ends lost 7 bases and 4 bases, in that order; junction bases with no gene match: 6. The CDR3 bases that were read are TGTGCCAGTACCTTCGGGACAGGGGCCACCGGGGAG. It specifies CASTFGTGATGE. The entire CDR3 sequence reads CASTFGTGATGELFF.

This clone was recorded many times. CDR3: CSARLDSEQYF. The DNA read from the CDR3 is TGCAGTGCTAGACTAGACAGCGAG. V usage is TRBV20-1 and J usage is TRBJ2-7, with a possible D match to TRBD1 (5 bases). Coverage ceases 3 residues before the CDR3 finishes, and the germline J gene fills in the end. CDR1 and CDR2 from the germline V gene are DFQATT and SNEGSKA (reference sequence). This CDR3 has 11 residues. V was clipped by 2 bases and J by 6 bases, with 8 bases between them.

This clone was counted ten times or more. The DNA read from the CDR3 is TGTGCCAGCAGACCCGCAGGGGGCAGTATAGGGACCGGGGAG. It encodes CASRPAGGSIGTGE. The full-length CDR3 reads as CASRPAGGSIGTGELFF. The chain joins TRBV3-1 (or the pseudogene TRBV3-2) to TRBJ2-2, with 8 bases lining up with TRBD1. The read ends 3 residues before the CDR3 terminus; that terminus is restored from the germline J gene. The J segment lost 5 bases and the V segment lost 6 bases, leaving 14 bases of the junction unmatched. The CDR3 contains 17 residues. Germline V CDR1 and CDR2: LGHDT, YNNKEL (reference sequence).